What follows are 25 T cell receptor beta chains derived from one specimen sequenced in a study of shared clonotypes between healthy human individuals. Produced via immunoSEQ multiplex PCR; TCRdb's table is partial and in-frame only. The table lists approximately 940,000 clones, 76% of them singletons. Material: memory CD4+ T cells sorted from blood. As to subset: CD45RA-negative fraction. The source is a man aged 18 to 29 in good health.

This clone was seen only a few times. The genes are TRBV4-3 and TRBJ2-5, with D unresolved. Trimming took off 5 bases at V and 1 base at J, with 11 bases between the two ends. This CDR3 has 14 amino acids. Looked up from germline, CDR1 is LGHNA and CDR2 is YSLEER. The CDR3 sequence: CASSKSLAQETQYF. CDR3 in DNA: TGCGCCAGCAGCAAATCCCTGGCCCAAGAGACCCAGTACTTC.

A single count supports this clone. The chain couples TRBV7-9 to TRBJ2-1; D perhaps matches TRBD2 (5 bases). The length of the CDR3 is 15 residues. Germline assignment: CDR1 SEHNR and CDR2 FQNEAQ (reference sequence). V was shortened by 1 base and J by 6 bases, with 13 bases between the two germline ends. This CDR3 is CASSLGTGVFNEQFF. The CDR3 bases are TGTGCCAGCAGCTTAGGGACCGGGGTTTTCAATGAGCAGTTCTTC.

This chain connects TRBV10-3 to TRBJ1-6; a weak D match, TRBD1 (5 bases). Germline values: CDR1 ENHRY, CDR2 SYGVKD. There are 14 residues in the CDR3. V was pared by 2 bases and J by 6 bases, with 8 bases between. CDR3 DNA sequence: TGTGCCATCAGTGAGCAGGGAGCTAATTCACCCCTCCACTTT. The encoded protein is CAISEQGANSPLHF.

Concerning this clone: This may arise from a read error, as a much more abundant clone is one base away. The CDR3 here is CASSLKRNTEAFF. CDR3 coding DNA: TGTGCCAGCAGCTTAAAAAGGAACACTGAAGCTTTCTTT. The J gene is TRBJ1-1, the V gene TRBV11-2; D is uncertain. V lost 2 bases to trimming and J lost 1 base, with 5 bases between them. Germline V lookup: CDR1 SGHAT, CDR2 FQNNGV. CDR3 length: 13 residues.

Turning to this clone: It is unclear where the CDR3 begins or ends on the DNA, so no DNA is shown, and the CDR3 is as TCRdb lists it. This chain links TRBV21-1 with TRBJ2-1; the D segment call TRBD1 is taken from the table without a DNA check. TRBV21-1 is deemed a pseudogene. The CDR3 length equals 16 residues, ends included. The CDR3 loop reads CASNFGQGASYNEQFF.

The J gene is TRBJ1-5, the V gene TRBV28, with D perhaps TRBD1 (5 bases). Per the germline V gene, CDR1 is MDHEN and CDR2 is SYDVKM. With 4 bases removed from V and 4 bases from J, the gap between germline ends came to 11 bases. The CDR3 covers 14 residues. In nucleotides, the CDR3 is TGTGCCAGCAGTTATTCAGGGCCTAATCAGCCCCAGCATTTT. Protein: CASSYSGPNQPQHF.

The chain couples TRBV5-8 to TRBJ1-4, with D maybe TRBD1 (5 bases). The germline V and J ends were trimmed by 2 bases and 10 bases, with 12 bases remaining between them. CDR1 is SGHTS and CDR2 is YDEGEE in the germline V gene. The length of the CDR3 is 13 residues. The CDR3 reads CASSFKGQGKLFF. The CDR3 nucleotides are TGTGCCAGCAGCTTTAAGGGGCAAGGAAAACTGTTTTTT.

This chain uses TRBV4-3 with TRBJ2-7, with D possibly TRBD2 on 5 matching bases. V lost 4 bases and J lost 6, with 16 bases in between. CDR1 is LGHNA, CDR2 YSLEER, per germline. The CDR3 consists of 14 residues. Written as DNA, the CDR3 is TGCGCCAGCAGCCTGTCTGTGGGAGTGGTCGAGCAGTACTTC. It specifies CASSLSVGVVEQYF.

The chain is built from TRBV29-1 and TRBJ1-2, with D perhaps matching TRBD1 (5 bases). CDR3 size: 14 residues. Looked up from germline, CDR1 is SQVTM and CDR2 is ANQGSEA. V was shortened by 8 bases and J by 5 bases, with 21 bases between the two germline ends. CDR3 nucleotides: TGCAGCTCTGACGAAAGGCAGGGAAGGTATGGCTACACCTTC. It yields the protein CSSDERQGRYGYTF.

V is TRBV6-6 and J is TRBJ1-3; TRBD1 might be the D (5 bases). V lost 2 bases to trimming and J lost 4 bases, with 9 bases between them. CDR3 length equals 14 residues. In germline, CDR1 is MNHNY, CDR2 SVGAGI (reference sequence). CDR3 sequence (DNA): TGTGCCAGCAGTTACCCCCGGGGGGGAAACACCATATATTTT. It encodes CASSYPRGGNTIYF.

CDR3 region: CASSAGQGAFEKLFF. CDR3 nucleotide sequence: TGTGCCAGCAGCGCCGGACAGGGGGCTTTCGAAAAACTGTTTTTT. V gene TRBV5-6 combines with J gene TRBJ1-4; 11 nucleotides line up with TRBD1. The germline V gene has CDR1 SGHDT and CDR2 YYEEEE. The CDR3 contains 15 residues. With 4 bases clipped from V and 8 bases from J, the junction kept 7 bases outside the gene matches.

The rearrangement links TRBV4-3 to TRBJ2-5; possibly TRBD1 for D (6 bases). Trimming stripped 3 bases from V and 5 bases from J, with 22 bases between. From germline, CDR1 is LGHNA and CDR2 YSLEER. This CDR3 is 17 amino acids long. The chain's CDR3 is CASSQSFGQYVRETQYF. Written as DNA, the CDR3 is TGCGCCAGCAGCCAGAGCTTTGGACAGTACGTTAGGGAGACCCAGTACTTC.

Remarks on this clone: The same CDR3 is also encoded by other DNA sequences in this sample. The chain has TRBV7-2 and TRBJ1-1; D is undetermined. Germline V gene sequence: CDR1 SGHTA, CDR2 FQGNSA. CDR3 length: 13 amino acids. The V gene lost 2 bases and the J gene lost 1 base, with 5 bases spanning the gap. The CDR3 sequence is CASSLNRNTEAFF. The CDR3 DNA reads TGTGCCAGCAGCTTAAACCGGAACACTGAAGCTTTCTTT.

This clone was counted at least ten times. The CDR3 DNA reads TGTGCCAGCAGCTTGGGGACTAGCGGAGGGGGAGAGACCCAGTACTTC. Residues: CASSLGTSGGGETQYF. The chain carries TRBV5-6 and TRBJ2-5, with 10 bases lining up with TRBD2. The CDR3 sequence is 16 residues long. Trimming at V came to 0 bases and at J to 4 bases, leaving 6 bases not matched to a gene. Looked up from germline, CDR1 is SGHDT and CDR2 is YYEEEE.

A word on this clone: The same CDR3 arises from other DNA sequences in this sample as well. This rearrangement joins TRBV9 to TRBJ1-3, with D unresolved. V lost 2 bases and J lost 0, with 6 bases in between. Germline-derived CDR1 and CDR2 are SGDLS and YYNGEE. The CDR3 runs to 14 residues. The CDR3 here is CASSVGSSGNTIYF. The CDR3 DNA reads as TGTGCCAGCAGCGTCGGAAGCTCTGGAAACACCATATATTTT.

This clone occurred once. CDR3 residues: CASSARDRDGYTF. The CDR3 DNA reads as TGTGCCAGCAGTGCCCGGGACAGGGACGGCTACACCTTC. V and J are TRBV28 and TRBJ1-2, with TRBD1 matching 9 bases. Germline trimming cut 5 bases from V and 8 bases from J; bases unmatched to any gene: 6. Germline values: CDR1 MDHEN, CDR2 SYDVKM. CDR3 length equals 13 residues.

The chain couples TRBV27 to TRBJ1-1; a possible D gene is TRBD1 (5 bases). V lost 1 base and J lost 2, with 14 bases in between. The CDR3 length is 16 residues. Germline V gene sequence: CDR1 MNHEY, CDR2 SMNVEV (reference sequence). The CDR3 nucleotides are TGTGCCAGCAGTTTATTTTTGGGGCCGGCAAACACTGAAGCTTTCTTT. Translated: CASSLFLGPANTEAFF.

The chain is built from TRBV6-1 and TRBJ2-3, with 7 bases lining up with TRBD1. CDR1 is MNHNS, CDR2 SASEGT, per germline. The trim removed 7 bases at V and 2 bases at J, leaving 6 bases unmatched. The CDR3 is made up of 14 amino acids. CDR3 nucleotides: TGTGCCAGCACCCCGGGACAGCACACAGATACGCAGTATTTT. This sequence encodes CASTPGQHTDTQYF.

There are many counts of this clone. The genes are TRBV6-5 and TRBJ1-3; D uncertain. The V and J ends lost 4 bases and 1 base respectively, with 11 bases between them. The CDR3 runs to 15 residues. Germline V gene sequence: CDR1 MNHEY, CDR2 SVGAGI. CDR3 bases: TGTGCCAGCAGTTTTGGCTGGGGATCTGGAAACACCATATATTTT. It translates to CASSFGWGSGNTIYF.

The chain uses TRBV5-1 and TRBJ2-3; no clear D. This CDR3 is built from 13 residues. Per the germline V gene, CDR1 is SGHRS and CDR2 is YFSETQ. The V end lost 0 bases, the J end lost 3 bases, and 5 bases lay between the germline ends. CDR3 nucleotides: TGCGCCAGCAGCTTGGCCGCGACAGATACGCAGTATTTT. Amino acid sequence: CASSLAATDTQYF.

The J gene is TRBJ1-2, the V gene TRBV10-2, with 10 positions matching TRBD1. Germline-derived CDR1 and CDR2 are WSHSY and SAAADI. V lost 2 bases and J lost 6; bases outside the gene matches: 3. There are 14 residues in the CDR3. The CDR3 loop reads CASSETGTGDGYTF. CDR3 DNA: TGCGCCAGCAGTGAGACCGGGACAGGGGATGGCTACACCTTC.

V and J are TRBV7-9 and TRBJ1-2; 10 nucleotides match TRBD1. CDR3 length: 15 amino acids. V trimming: 5 bases; J trimming: 1 base; junction bases outside the gene matches: 4. The germline CDR1 and CDR2 sequences are SEHNR and FQNEAQ (reference sequence). This CDR3 reads CASSQGTGVNYGYTF. Written as DNA, the CDR3 is TGTGCCAGCAGCCAAGGGACAGGGGTTAACTATGGCTACACCTTC. The complete variable domain, with remaining parts taken from reference TRBV7-9 and TRBJ1-2, reads DTGVSQNPRHKITKRGQNVTFRCDPISEHNRLYWYRQTLGQGPEFLTYFQNEAQLEKSRLLSDRFSAERPKGSFSTLEIQRTEQGDSAMYLCASSQGTGVNYGYTFGSGTRLTVV.

Remarks on this clone: A read error may produce the germline difference seen at one junction end. The chain couples TRBV6-6 to TRBJ2-5; D perhaps matches TRBD2 (6 bases). The length of the CDR3 is 14 residues. CDR1 is MNHNY and CDR2 is SVGAGI in the germline V gene (reference sequence). The chain's CDR3 is CASRGSGEFQTEYF. CDR3 sequence (DNA): TGTGCCAGCAGGGGTAGCGGCGAATTCCAGACCGAGTACTTC.

The CDR3 here is CASSLDDRPGEQFF. CDR3 nucleotides: TGTGCCAGCAGCTTAGACGACAGACCCGGTGAGCAGTTCTTC. The gene calls are TRBV7-8 and TRBJ2-1; weak D call: TRBD1 (5 bases). V shed 1 base and J shed 9 bases, with 13 bases lying between them. Germline V lookup: CDR1 SGHVS, CDR2 FQNEAQ. The CDR3 has 14 amino acids.

A remark on this clone: The same CDR3 is also encoded by other DNA sequences in this sample. V gene TRBV29-1 combines with J gene TRBJ2-7, with D perhaps being TRBD1 or TRBD2 (5 bases each). Germline CDR1 and CDR2: SQVTM and ANQGSEA. V was clipped by 6 bases and J by 3 bases, with 15 bases between them. The CDR3 contains 13 residues. CDR3 nucleotides: TGCAGCGTAGTGGGGGAGTACCTCTACGAGCAGTACTTC. Translation: CSVVGEYLYEQYF.